The rows below give T cell receptor beta chains drawn from one sample of a study of cytomegalovirus exposure and HLA in healthy donors. Profiling relied on immunoSEQ multiplex PCR, and the TCRdb table lists in-frame clones only, not all of them. The data contain around 80,000 clones, roughly 9.1% of them singletons. Sequencing was done on a sample of PBMCs. The receptors come from a man aged 55-75 years in good health and CMV-seropositive. CDR3s include the opening cysteine and the closing phenylalanine or tryptophan. A D gene is named only where the DNA matches it firmly. Clone size is stated in some rows and not others, as once, few, many or a class when expanded.

D	size	V	J	CDR3	DNA
TRBD1	.	TRBV9	TRBJ1-3	CASSVDREGNTIYF	TGTGCCAGCAGCGTCGACAGGGAAGGAAACACCATATATTTT
TRBD1	few	TRBV6-5	TRBJ1-4	CASRTTGEHGKLFF	TGTGCCAGCAGGACGACAGGGGAACATGGAAAACTGTTTTTT
.	few	TRBV4-1	TRBJ1-4	CASSPLGATNEKLFF	TGCGCCAGCAGCCCGTTAGGGGCAACTAATGAAAAACTGTTTTTT
TRBD1	.	TRBV5-1	TRBJ2-1	CASSLGGQGNEQFF	TGCGCCAGCAGCTTGGGCGGACAGGGGAATGAGCAGTTCTTC
.	.	TRBV2	TRBJ1-5	CASSIQTGQNQPQHF	TGTGCCAGCAGTATTCAGACAGGTCAGAATCAGCCCCAGCATTTT
TRBD1	.	TRBV10-1	TRBJ2-3	CAIGQGGTDTQYF	TGCGCCATCGGACAGGGAGGTACAGATACGCAGTATTTT
TRBD1	few	TRBV29-1	TRBJ1-2	CSVADGQGAYYGYTF	TGCAGCGTCGCAGATGGACAGGGGGCTTACTATGGCTACACCTTC
.	.	TRBV10-3	TRBJ2-1	CAISGTGNDNEQFF	TGTGCCATCAGCGGCACCGGGAATGACAATGAGCAGTTCTTC
.	.	TRBV5-1	TRBJ1-3	CASSLGQMFAGNTIYF	TGCGCCAGCAGCTTGGGTCAGATGTTCGCTGGAAACACCATATATTTT
.	.	TRBV5-1	TRBJ2-1	CASTWGGASYNEQFF	TGCGCCAGCACCTGGGGGGGGGCCTCTTACAATGAGCAGTTCTTC
.	.	TRBV27	TRBJ1-2	CASSLREGSYGYTF	TGTGCCAGCAGTTTAAGGGAGGGCAGCTATGGCTACACCTTC
TRBD1	.	TRBV28	TRBJ2-3	CASSPTGQTTDTQYF	TGTGCCAGCAGTCCGACAGGGCAAACCACAGATACGCAGTATTTT
.	few	TRBV16	TRBJ2-5	CASSQGGQETQYF	TGTGCCAGCAGCCAAGGGGGGCAAGAGACCCAGTACTTC
TRBD2	.	TRBV19	TRBJ2-1	CASTGLAGVNEQFF	TGTGCCAGTACCGGACTAGCGGGAGTCAATGAGCAGTTCTTC